In its sample, the clone carrying this T cell receptor beta chain was seen a few times. A quantity of roughly 0.5 to 1 ug RNA underwent reverse transcription using random hexamers. TCRdb reanalysed the immunoSEQ multiplex PCR reads using MiXCR and keeps one entry per CDR3 protein. This sample has about 71,000 distinct CDR3 sequences, with 93% found just once. The source of the sample is a study of CD8 T cells in Susac syndrome. Overall study context: Within the group of sequenced Susac syndrome patients, 5 or 6 had active disease and eight were in remission.

Sequencing of TCR beta was carried out in blood CD8+ and CD4+ T cells. The J segment lost 8 bases and the V segment lost 5 bases, leaving 5 bases of the junction unmatched. The length of the CDR3 is 13 residues. Germline V gene sequence: CDR1 SGHDN, CDR2 FVKESK. This rearrangement joins TRBV14 to TRBJ1-2, with 10 bases matching TRBD1. The material sequenced was CD4+ T cells from PBMCs. This clonotype was sampled from a human donor with Susac syndrome. The CDR3: CASSWGQGSGYTF. The CDR3 region has the DNA TGTGCCAGCAGCTGGGGACAGGGGAGCGGCTACACCTTC.